The clone carrying this T cell receptor beta chain has a handful of counts. The data stem from a study of Ad26.COV2.S vaccination and SARS-CoV-2 variants. Treatment indicated: some 20 received Ad26.COV2.S at low or high dose, single or two shots; 5 received placebo; per-sample allocation not given. The samples date from day 63 after the first vaccine or placebo injection. The CDR3 extends over 15 amino acids. Trimming took 4 bases from V and 6 from J, leaving 15 bases between them. Looked up from germline, CDR1 is MNHEY and CDR2 is SMNVEV (reference sequence). Data came from immunoSEQ multiplex PCR; TCRdb stores just in-frame clones and leaves some out. The sample carries roughly 500,000 clones, around 85% recorded once.

This sequence originates from a person between 18 and 65 years old who received the Ad26.COV2.S COVID-19 vaccine or a placebo. V is TRBV27 and J is TRBJ2-2, with D perhaps matching TRBD1 (6 bases). Here the sequenced sample was peripheral blood, taken in a trial of Ad26.COV2.S vaccine versus placebo. The CDR3 reads CASSSPGHFAGELFF. Here the CDR3 DNA reads TGTGCCAGCAGTTCCCCGGGACATTTTGCCGGGGAGCTGTTTTTT.